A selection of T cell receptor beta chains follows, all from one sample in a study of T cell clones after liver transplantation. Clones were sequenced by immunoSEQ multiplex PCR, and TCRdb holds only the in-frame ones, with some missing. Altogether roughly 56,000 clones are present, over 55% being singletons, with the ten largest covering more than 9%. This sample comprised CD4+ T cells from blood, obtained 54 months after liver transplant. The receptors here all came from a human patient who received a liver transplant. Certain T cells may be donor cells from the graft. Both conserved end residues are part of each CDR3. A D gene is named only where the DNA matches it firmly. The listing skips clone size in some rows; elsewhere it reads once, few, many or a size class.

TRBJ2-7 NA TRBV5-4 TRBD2 TGTGCCAGCAGCTGGCTAGCGGGGGACGAGCAGTACTTC CASSWLAGDEQYF
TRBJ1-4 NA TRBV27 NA TGTGCCAGCTCCACCAGACGGAGTAATGAAAAACTGTTTTTT CASSTRRSNEKLFF
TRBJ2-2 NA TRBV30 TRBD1 TGTGCCTGGAGCGACGGGACAGTCAACACCGGGGAGCTGTTTTTT CAWSDGTVNTGELFF
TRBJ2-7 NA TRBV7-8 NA TGTGCCAGCAGCTCTCCGGACAGACTAGCCTACGAGCAGTACTTC CASSSPDRLAYEQYF
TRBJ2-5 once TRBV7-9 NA TGTGCCAGCAGAAAAACAGGGATGGAGACCCAGTACTTC CASRKTGMETQYF
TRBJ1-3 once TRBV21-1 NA TGTGCCATCACCCAGACAGCCAAGAGCTCTGGAAACACCATATATTTT CAITQTAKSSGNTIYF
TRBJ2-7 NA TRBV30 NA TGTGCCTGGAGTGTTGACCATAAAGGGTCCTACGAGCAGTACTTC CAWSVDHKGSYEQYF
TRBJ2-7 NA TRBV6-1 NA TGTGCCAGCAGTGAATACGAGCAGTACTTC CASSEYEQYF
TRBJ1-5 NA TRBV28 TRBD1 TGTGCCAGCAAGAAAAGTCAGGGGGCTGGACAGCCCCAGCATTTT CASKKSQGAGQPQHF
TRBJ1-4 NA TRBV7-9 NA TGTGCCAGCAGGACCGGGCAGGCTAATGAAAAACTGTTTTTT CASRTGQANEKLFF
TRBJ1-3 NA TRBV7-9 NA TGTGCCAGCAGCCGGGACATTTACTCTGGAAACACCATATATTTT CASSRDIYSGNTIYF
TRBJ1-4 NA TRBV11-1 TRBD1 TGTGCCAGCAGCCCGGACAGGGTAAATGAAAAACTGTTTTTT CASSPDRVNEKLFF
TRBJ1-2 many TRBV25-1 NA TGTGCCAGCAGTGAATCCCCTGGCTATGGCTACACCTTC CASSESPGYGYTF
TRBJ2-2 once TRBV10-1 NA TGCGCCAGCACCCCGGGAACTTACACCGGGGAGCTGTTTTTT CASTPGTYTGELFF
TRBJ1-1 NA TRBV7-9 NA TGTGCCAGCAGCCTCGGGGGAGGGCTGGACACTGAAGCTTTCTTT CASSLGGGLDTEAFF
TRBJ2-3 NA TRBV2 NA TGTGCCAGCAGTGAAGACCCGGCCAGGGGAGGGGCAACGCAGTATTTT CASSEDPARGGATQYF
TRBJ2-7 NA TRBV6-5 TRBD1 TGTGCCACCAGACAGGGGCACTCCTACGAGCAGTACTTC CATRQGHSYEQYF
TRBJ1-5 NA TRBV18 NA TGTGCCAGCTCACGGGATAGCAATCAGCCCCAGCATTTT CASSRDSNQPQHF
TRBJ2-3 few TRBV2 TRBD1 TGTGCCAGCAGTGGTAGGGGGCGAAGCACAGATACGCAGTATTTT CASSGRGRSTDTQYF
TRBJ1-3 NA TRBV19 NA TGTGCCAGACCTAGGAGCACAGGGTGCTACTCTGGAAACACCATATATTTT CARPRSTGCYSGNTIYF
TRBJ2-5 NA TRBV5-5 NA TGTGCCAGCAGCTCGGGGGGCGGCAGAATGGTGGAGACCCAGTACTTC CASSSGGGRMVETQYF
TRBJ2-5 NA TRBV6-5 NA TGTGCCAGCAGTTTACAAGGGAGGACCCAAGAGACCCAGTACTTC CASSLQGRTQETQYF
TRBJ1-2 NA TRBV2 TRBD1 TGTGCCAGCAGACCAAGACAGGGGGTGGGTGGCTACACCTTC CASRPRQGVGGYTF
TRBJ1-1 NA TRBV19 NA TGTGCCAGTAGCCTAGATGAGATAGGGATTGAAGCTTTCTTT CASSLDEIGIEAFF
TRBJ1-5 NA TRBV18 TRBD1 TGTGCCAGCTCACCTGGACAGGCTAGCAATCAGCCCCAGCATTTT CASSPGQASNQPQHF
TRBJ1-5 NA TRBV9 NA TGTGCCAGCAGCCTTGGGGCAGGGGATAATCAGCCCCAGCATTTT CASSLGAGDNQPQHF
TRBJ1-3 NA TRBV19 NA TGTGCCAGTAAAGGAGCGGATACCTCTGGAAACACCATATATTTT CASKGADTSGNTIYF
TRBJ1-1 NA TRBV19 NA TGTGCCAGTACCCCCGGCAGAATGAACACTGAAGCTTTCTTT CASTPGRMNTEAFF
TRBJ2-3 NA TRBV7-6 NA TGTGCCAGCAGCTTAGGAGCGGGCCGCGGCACAGATACGCAGTATTTT CASSLGAGRGTDTQYF
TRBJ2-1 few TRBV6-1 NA TGTGCCAGCAGTGAAAGGGTACCTTCAGGGGGGGATGAGCAGTTCTTC CASSERVPSGGDEQFF
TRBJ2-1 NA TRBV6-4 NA TGTGCCAGCAGTGAAAGAATTTTGGGCGGGTCGGGCTCCTACAATGAGCAGTTCTTC CASSERILGGSGSYNEQFF
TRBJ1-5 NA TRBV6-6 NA TGTGCCAGCAGTTACATGGGAGTTATTGGCAATCAGCCCCAGCATTTT CASSYMGVIGNQPQHF
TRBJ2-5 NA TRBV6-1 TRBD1 TGTGCCAGCAGTATCGACAGGGGCCAAGAGACCCAGTACTTC CASSIDRGQETQYF